This T cell receptor beta chain is drawn from a study of metastatic and nonmetastatic thyroid tumors. For the study at large: Repertoires from malignant and benign thyroid patients were compared across blood and tumor or nodule tissue.

A few counts support this clone. What it recognizes is unknown. Methods used by the authors: CDR3 differences across clinicopathological groups were used to build a distant-metastasis classifier for papillary thyroid cancer. TCRdb re-analyzed the PCR reads through MiXCR. The authors' filters were not applied to this entry. Of tens of thousands of clones in the sample, more than 15% were seen once. Prior to thyroid surgery, none of the patients had received any treatment. V was clipped by 2 bases and J by 4 bases, with 20 bases between them. The CDR3 has 17 residues. Germline V CDR1 and CDR2: MNHNS, SASEGT. Study observations and caveats: In blood and tumor, TCR beta diversity was reportedly significantly higher in malignant thyroid tumors than in benign nodules.

The rearrangement links TRBV6-1 to TRBJ1-1, with D unresolved. The sequence derives from a female donor with papillary thyroid cancer or a benign thyroid nodule (not recorded which). Some clones in this sample may be carry-over from other donors' samples. The specimen sequenced was blood. CDR3 amino acids: CASSEHPGGGGSTEAFF. The CDR3 DNA reads TGTGCCAGCAGTGAACACCCCGGAGGAGGTGGGTCCACTGAAGCTTTCTTT.